This T cell receptor (beta chain) came from a study of blood T cell repertoires in COVID-19. Study-wide background: Sites across the United States, Italy and Spain contributed samples from acute and convalescent COVID-19. PBMCs, B-cell-depleted T cells, or T cells provided the cDNA or gDNA that made up the material.

In the original workflow: Researchers report that nucleated cell counts were estimated from reference gene primer amplification. Assay used: immunoSEQ multiplex PCR; TCRdb lists only in-frame clones, some missing. That table gives V, J and clone size, and the DNA gave D and trimming. The sample comprises roughly 100,000 clones, roughly four fifths of which are singletons, and 4.8% rests with the top ten. The sequence was obtained from a man between 60 and 70 years old with acute or convalescent COVID-19. Source material: peripheral blood.

CDR3: CASSLATGQGEKLFF. The CDR3 DNA reads TGTGCCAGCAGCTTAGCTACGGGACAGGGAGAAAAACTGTTTTTT. The V call is TRBV7-8, the J call TRBJ1-4, with 9 bases that match TRBD1. In germline, CDR1 is SGHVS, CDR2 FQNEAQ. The V and J ends lost 0 bases and 8 bases, in that order; junction bases with no gene match: 4. The CDR3 extends over 15 amino acids.